This T cell receptor (beta chain) was sequenced for a study of cytomegalovirus exposure and HLA in healthy donors. The study's findings and limits: The authors considered a cluster of highly shared sequence variants likely to be a sequencing artifact. It was confirmed in vitro that a few of the CMV-associated chains were specific for CMV antigens. According to a later analysis, most TCR beta chains associated with CMV appeared HLA-restricted.

The donors, nominally healthy at sampling, likely had unrecorded immune exposures. Primers: 60 Vbeta forward and 13 Jbeta reverse. The assay was immunoSEQ multiplex PCR, and TCRdb's table has in-frame clones only and misses some. Listed are 200,000 to 250,000 clones; less than 1% falls within the top ten. With regard to this clone: Its matching antigen is unknown.

V lost 0 bases, J lost 4 bases, and 16 bases lay in between. The CDR3 runs 16 residues. Germline values: CDR1 MGHRA, CDR2 YSYEKL. Source material: PBMCs. This clonotype was obtained from a woman aged 30 to 39 in good health and CMV-seropositive. The rearrangement joins TRBV4-1 to TRBJ2-7; D possibly corresponds to TRBD2 (6 bases). The CDR3 is CASSQEDRQGGYEQYF. CDR3 DNA: TGCGCCAGCAGCCAAGAAGATCGCCAGGGAGGTTACGAGCAGTACTTC.